The 23 T cell receptor beta chains presented below share a single source sample, sequenced in a study of blood T cell repertoires in COVID-19. Data came from immunoSEQ multiplex PCR; TCRdb stores just in-frame clones and leaves some out. The table includes approximately 500,000 clones, roughly 90% detected once. The sample consisted of PBMCs or T cells enriched from blood (not recorded which). Receptors were obtained from a middle-aged woman who had recovered from COVID-19.

This chain uses TRBV9 with TRBJ1-2; D perhaps matches TRBD1 (5 bases). The CDR3 runs 16 residues. From germline, CDR1 is SGDLS and CDR2 YYNGEE. V was shortened by 0 bases and J by 7 bases, with 19 bases between the two germline ends. CDR3 coding DNA: TGTGCCAGCAGCGTAGCAAGCGGTTGGGGGGGAGGTGGCTACACCTTC. Translation gives CASSVASGWGGGGYTF.

The chain has TRBV9 and TRBJ2-1; TRBD2 agrees at 9 bases. The CDR3 is made up of 16 amino acids. J was trimmed by 8 bases and V by 0 bases; bases with no gene match: 9. From germline, CDR1 is SGDLS and CDR2 YYNGEE. DNA of the CDR3: TGTGCCAGCAGCGTAGCTCCGGGACTAGCCCAGGATGAGCAGTTCTTC. Residues: CASSVAPGLAQDEQFF.

This chain joins TRBV28 and TRBJ2-1; TRBD2 matches 9 bases. V shed 1 base, J shed 4 bases, and the junction held 5 bases outside the gene matches. The CDR3 has 16 amino acids. CDR1 and CDR2 (germline): MDHEN, SYDVKM. This chain's CDR3 is CASSLLGLAGYNEQFF. The CDR3 DNA follows: TGTGCCAGCAGTTTATTAGGTCTAGCGGGATACAATGAGCAGTTCTTC.

The chain uses TRBV6-5 and TRBJ1-1, with 7 bases identical to TRBD1. There are 14 residues in the CDR3. In germline, CDR1 is MNHEY, CDR2 SVGAGI. V shed 2 bases, J shed 4 bases, and the junction held 4 bases outside the gene matches. The CDR3 sequence is CASSYTGVVTEAFF. CDR3 DNA sequence: TGTGCCAGCAGTTACACAGGGGTGGTCACTGAAGCTTTCTTT.

The chain uses TRBV7-8 and TRBJ2-1, with 7 bases that match TRBD2. The trim removed 5 bases at V and 2 bases at J, leaving 6 bases unmatched. Germline lookup yields CDR1 SGHVS and CDR2 FQNEAQ. CDR3 size: 15 residues. The CDR3 nucleotides are TGTGCCAGCAGCGTCAGCGGGACCACCTACAATGAGCAGTTCTTC. Amino acids: CASSVSGTTYNEQFF.

The chain carries TRBV7-9 and TRBJ2-3, with D possibly being TRBD2 (7 bases). The CDR3 contains 14 residues. Germline V lookup: CDR1 SEHNR, CDR2 FQNEAQ (reference sequence). V lost 8 bases and J 1 base, leaving 13 bases between the germline ends. CDR3 region: CASLLGGRTDTQYF. CDR3 DNA: TGTGCCAGCCTCCTCGGGGGGCGCACAGATACGCAGTATTTT.

The gene calls are TRBV15 and TRBJ1-2, with TRBD1 matching over 9 bases. Looked up from germline, CDR1 is LNHNV and CDR2 is YYDKDF (reference sequence). The CDR3 sequence is 14 residues long. V was pared by 5 bases and J by 5 bases, with 6 bases of the junction left unmatched. The CDR3 protein is CATSPGQGSYGYTF. The CDR3, as DNA: TGTGCCACCAGCCCTGGACAGGGGAGTTATGGCTACACCTTC.

J is TRBJ2-7 and V is TRBV27; 7 bases are shared with TRBD1. Germline CDR1 is MNHEY and CDR2 is SMNVEV (reference sequence). The CDR3 covers 14 residues. Trimming cost V 4 bases and J 5 bases; bases outside gene matches: 8. The chain's CDR3 is CASSYSDRRDEQYF. In nucleotides, the CDR3 is TGTGCCAGCAGTTACTCGGACAGGCGAGACGAGCAGTACTTC.

This chain links TRBV5-1 with TRBJ1-2; possible D gene TRBD1, 5 bases. CDR3 size: 13 residues. The germline CDR1 and CDR2 sequences are SGHRS and YFSETQ. V lost 4 bases to trimming and J lost 7 bases, with 14 bases between them. CDR3 bases: TGCGCCAGCAGCGTGGCAGGGCAAGGTGGCTACACCTTC. It translates to CASSVAGQGGYTF. Combining the CDR3 with reference TRBV5-1 and TRBJ1-2 gives the whole variable domain KAGVTQTPRYLIKTRGQQVTLSCSPISGHRSVSWYQQTPGQGLQFLFEYFSETQRNKGNFPGRFSGRQFSNSRSEMNVSTLELGDSALYLCASSVAGQGGYTFGSGTRLTVV.

This rearrangement joins TRBV24-1 to TRBJ2-5; D perhaps matches TRBD2 (6 bases). Trimming took off 2 bases at V and 0 bases at J, with 15 bases between the two ends. Germline CDR1 is KGHDR and CDR2 is SFDVKD. This CDR3 region has 17 residues. CDR3: CATSDSSAGPYQETQYF. As DNA, the CDR3 is TGTGCCACCAGTGATTCTTCGGCGGGACCTTACCAAGAGACCCAGTACTTC.

CDR3 bases: TGTGCCAGCACCAGGACACTAGCGGGAATTGGAGCGACCGATGAGCAGTTCTTC. Translated, it gives CASTRTLAGIGATDEQFF. This chain uses TRBV27 with TRBJ2-1, with 10 bases matching TRBD2. V shed 7 bases and J 8 bases; nucleotides not matched to a gene: 20. This CDR3 spans 18 amino acids. Germline V CDR1 and CDR2: MNHEY, SMNVEV (reference sequence).

Here the CDR3 DNA reads TGTGCCAGCAGCCTACGATCGCGCGCCAACTCCTACAATGAGCAGTTCTTC. This codes for CASSLRSRANSYNEQFF. The chain joins TRBV7-2 to TRBJ2-1; no clear D gene. This CDR3 has 17 amino acids. Germline lookup yields CDR1 SGHTA and CDR2 FQGNSA. The ends were cut back, 5 bases at V and 0 bases at J, with 17 bases in the middle.

The chain recombines TRBV5-1 with TRBJ2-3; 8 positions match TRBD2. Germline lookup yields CDR1 SGHRS and CDR2 YFSETQ. With 4 bases clipped from V and 5 bases from J, the junction kept 12 bases outside the gene matches. This CDR3 is 16 amino acids long. The CDR3 spells CASSLVPGGPRDTQYF. The CDR3 DNA follows: TGCGCCAGCAGCCTAGTACCGGGAGGGCCAAGAGATACGCAGTATTTT. Variable domain in full (rest from reference TRBV5-1 and TRBJ2-3): KAGVTQTPRYLIKTRGQQVTLSCSPISGHRSVSWYQQTPGQGLQFLFEYFSETQRNKGNFPGRFSGRQFSNSRSEMNVSTLELGDSALYLCASSLVPGGPRDTQYFGPGTRLTVL.

The chain joins TRBV10-3 to TRBJ2-7; D is perhaps TRBD2 (6 bases). This CDR3 is 12 amino acids long. Trimming stripped 4 bases from V and 3 bases from J, with 7 bases between. CDR1 is ENHRY, CDR2 SYGVKD, per germline. CDR3 amino acids: CAISGGDYEQYF. Here the CDR3 DNA reads TGTGCCATCAGTGGCGGGGACTACGAGCAGTACTTC.

The chain carries TRBV5-6 and TRBJ2-1; D is perhaps TRBD2 (5 bases). The germline V and J ends were trimmed by 0 bases and 2 bases, with 9 bases remaining between them. The CDR3 contains 15 residues. Germline CDR1 reads SGHDT; CDR2 reads YYEEEE. The CDR3 DNA sequence: TGTGCCAGCAGCTTGGGAGGGCCAACCTACAATGAGCAGTTCTTC. Its protein is CASSLGGPTYNEQFF.

This clone was detected only a few times. The rearrangement uses TRBV4-2 and TRBJ1-1; the match to TRBD1 covers 9 bases. CDR1 LGHNA and CDR2 YNFKEQ come from the germline V gene. The trim removed 3 bases at V and 4 bases at J, leaving 3 bases unmatched. The CDR3 totals 14 residues. The CDR3 DNA reads TGTGCCAGCAGCCAGCTGACAGGGGGCACTGAAGCTTTCTTT. Amino acid sequence: CASSQLTGGTEAFF.

V gene TRBV4-3 combines with J gene TRBJ1-1, with 10 bases matching TRBD1. Germline V lookup: CDR1 LGHNA, CDR2 YSLEER. This CDR3 spans 16 amino acids. V dropped 3 bases and J dropped 5; count of bases not matched to a gene: 9. The CDR3: CASSHQDRGRATEAFF. DNA for the CDR3: TGCGCCAGCAGCCATCAAGACAGGGGGCGCGCGACTGAAGCTTTCTTT.

J is TRBJ2-2 and V is TRBV7-6, with 7 bases lining up with TRBD2. V lost 1 base and J lost 5; bases outside the gene matches: 4. CDR3 length: 15 amino acids. Germline V gene sequence: CDR1 SGHVS, CDR2 FNYEAQ. CDR3 nucleotides: TGTGCCAGCAGCTTAGTGGCTAGCGGTACCGGGGAGCTGTTTTTT. It encodes CASSLVASGTGELFF.

V usage is TRBV5-6 and J usage is TRBJ2-7, with D unclear. The CDR3 is 13 residues long. Germline CDR1 SGHDT, CDR2 YYEEEE. Trimming pared 2 bases from V and 1 base from J, leaving 7 bases between. The DNA of the CDR3 is TGTGCCAGCAGCTTCGGAGTATCCTACGAGCAGTACTTC. Residues: CASSFGVSYEQYF. The whole variable domain, remainder taken from reference TRBV5-6 and TRBJ2-7, is DAGVTQSPTHLIKTRGQQVTLRCSPKSGHDTVSWYQQALGQGPQFIFQYYEEEERQRGNFPDRFSGHQFPNYSSELNVNALLLGDSALYLCASSFGVSYEQYFGPGTRLTVT.

The chain combines TRBV18 with TRBJ1-1; no definite D call. V gave up 3 bases and J gave up 0 bases, with 11 bases separating them. This CDR3 is 15 amino acids long. Germline loops: CDR1 KGHSH, CDR2 LQKENI. The CDR3 protein is CASSPEADLNTEAFF. The CDR3 DNA is TGTGCCAGCTCACCGGAGGCAGACTTGAACACTGAAGCTTTCTTT.

This clone was observed a single time. This chain connects TRBV12-3 or TRBV12-4 to TRBJ2-7; no clear D gene. The V end lost 5 bases, the J end lost 7 bases, and 15 bases lay between the germline ends. This CDR3 comprises 13 residues. The CDR3 region has the DNA TGTGCCAGCAGTCCCGGTCTGTCTATGGAGCAGTACTTC. Its protein is CASSPGLSMEQYF.

This chain joins TRBV19 and TRBJ1-5; TRBD1 aligns across 11 bases. V dropped 6 bases and J dropped 7; count of bases not matched to a gene: 8. This CDR3 comprises 15 residues. Germline V gene lookup returns CDR1 LNHDA and CDR2 SQIVND (reference sequence). The CDR3, as DNA: TGTGCCAGTAGCCCCGGGACAGGGGGAAGACAGCCCCAGCATTTT. It codes for CASSPGTGGRQPQHF.

Turning to this clone: In the same sample, other DNA sequences code for this CDR3. The rearrangement joins TRBV5-1 to TRBJ1-1; D gene ambiguous. There are 14 residues in the CDR3. Germline CDR1 and CDR2: SGHRS and YFSETQ. Trimming took off 0 bases at V and 0 bases at J, with 6 bases between the two ends. The CDR3 spells CASSLGEVNTEAFF. The CDR3 coding sequence is TGCGCCAGCAGCTTGGGGGAGGTGAACACTGAAGCTTTCTTT.